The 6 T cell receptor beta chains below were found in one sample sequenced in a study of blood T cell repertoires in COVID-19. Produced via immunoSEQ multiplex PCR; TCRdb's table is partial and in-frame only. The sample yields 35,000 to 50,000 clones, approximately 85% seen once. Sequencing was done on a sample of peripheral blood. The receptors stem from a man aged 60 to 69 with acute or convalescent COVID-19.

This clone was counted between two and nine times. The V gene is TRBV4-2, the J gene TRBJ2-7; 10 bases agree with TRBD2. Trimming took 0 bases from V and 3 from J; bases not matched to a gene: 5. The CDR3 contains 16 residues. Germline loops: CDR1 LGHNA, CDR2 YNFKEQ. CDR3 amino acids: CASSQEGGTSDYEQYF. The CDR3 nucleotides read TGTGCCAGCAGCCAAGAAGGGGGGACTAGCGACTACGAGCAGTACTTC.

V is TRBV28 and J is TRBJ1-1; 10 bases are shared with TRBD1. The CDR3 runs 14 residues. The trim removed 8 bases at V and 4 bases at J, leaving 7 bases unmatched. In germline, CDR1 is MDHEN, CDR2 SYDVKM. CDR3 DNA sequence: TGTGCCAGCTGGGACAGGGGTGAGAGCACTGAAGCTTTCTTT. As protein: CASWDRGESTEAFF.

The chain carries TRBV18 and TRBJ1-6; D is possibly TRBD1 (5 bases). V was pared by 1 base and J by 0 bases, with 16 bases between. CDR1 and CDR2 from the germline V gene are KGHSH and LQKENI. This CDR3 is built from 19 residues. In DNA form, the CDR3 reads TGTGCCAGCTCACCACAGCCACAGGCGTCAAGCTCCTATAATTCACCCCTCCACTTT. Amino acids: CASSPQPQASSSYNSPLHF.

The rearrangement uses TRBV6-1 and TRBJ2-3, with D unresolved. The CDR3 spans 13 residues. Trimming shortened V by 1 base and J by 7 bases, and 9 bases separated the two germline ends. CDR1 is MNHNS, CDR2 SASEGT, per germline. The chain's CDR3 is CASSEERENTQYF. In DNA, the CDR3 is TGTGCCAGCAGTGAAGAAAGAGAGAATACGCAGTATTTT.

The DNA of the CDR3 is TGTGCCAGCAGCCTAGCGGCGGCCTACGAGCAGTACTTC. Residues: CASSLAAAYEQYF. The rearrangement joins TRBV3-1 (or the pseudogene TRBV3-2) to TRBJ2-7, with TRBD2 as a possible D gene (6 bases). The CDR3 runs to 13 residues. V was shortened by 4 bases and J by 2 bases, with 9 bases between the two germline ends. Germline CDR1 is LGHDT and CDR2 is YNNKEL (reference sequence).

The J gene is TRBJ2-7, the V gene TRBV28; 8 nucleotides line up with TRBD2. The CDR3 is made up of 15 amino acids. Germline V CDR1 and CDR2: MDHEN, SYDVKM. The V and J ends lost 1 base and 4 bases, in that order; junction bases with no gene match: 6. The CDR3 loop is CASSLSGLGGYEQYF. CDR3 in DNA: TGTGCCAGCAGTTTATCGGGACTAGGGGGATACGAGCAGTACTTC.